Sequencing of this T cell receptor beta chain was carried out in a study of blood T cells in healthy people across ages (dated by TCRdb to 2014 to 2015). Study-wide context: In model experiments, template switching captured about one uniquely barcoded TCR beta cDNA molecule for every two T cells. To track age-related changes in TCR beta repertoire diversity, the study relied on deep sequencing normalized with unique cDNA molecular identifiers. Four age groups were formed from the donors: young (average about 17 years), middle-aged (approximately 42), aged (roughly 59) and long-lived (more than 75). To avoid experimental bias, donors of different ages were spread randomly across the sequencing lanes. Using the same blood draw, the study looked at two additional independent replicas of 1 million unique cDNA reads for two donors, one aged 18 to 30 and the other aged 80 or older.

Libraries were constructed by 5' RACE. Sequencing took place on an Illumina HiSeq 2500. A second PCR of roughly 7 to 11 cycles was run with a J-beta primer mix and a sample-barcoded 5' primer. A unique molecular identifier was introduced onto each TCR beta cDNA molecule by a template-switch 5' adaptor carrying 12 random nucleotides. Each sample yielded at least 3 million CDR3-containing paired-end reads. First-strand cDNA synthesis was performed from all RNA using the Mint cDNA synthesis kit, with priming by a TRBC-specific oligonucleotide. After uracil-DNA glycosylase treatment, a first 18-cycle PCR used universal primers M1SS and BC2_uni_R on all cDNA. Per the authors' processing: Each sample was normalized by randomly selecting 1 million high-quality reads, each carrying a distinct molecular identifier. Instead of being binned into consensus sequences, reads with shared molecular identifiers were discarded. MiTCR, with a Q25 quality threshold and the strictest error-elimination algorithm, was used for CDR3 identification, clonotype clustering and error correction. A nonparametric unseen species model with Euler transformation was used to estimate lower-bound total TCR beta diversity. In-frame beta chains were kept once TCRdb had trimmed the public reads at Q25 with fastp and called clones with MiXCR. Rows matching on CDR3 protein sequence are summarized as one entry with the most common DNA and genes. These V and J calls derive from TCRdb rather than the authors' analysis. This sample lists roughly 1,700,000 distinct CDR3 sequences; 28% were detected once. The ten biggest clones cover 7.7% of the sample.

This clonotype was found a few times. The target of this receptor is not known. It has no much larger one-base neighbor in the sample; base qualities were not kept. Summary of the overall study and its limitations: Since profiling was done on bulk unsorted PBMCs, naive and antigen-experienced compartments could not be conclusively compared. As age increased, observed TCR beta diversity per million T cells dropped in a roughly linear way, and a significant reduction was already evident by age about 40. There was a strong correlation between observed TCR beta diversity and the percentage of naive T cells measured by flow cytometry. The CMV infection status of donors was not known, potentially confounding age-related changes in expanded clonotypes. The long-lived group showed more naive CD4+ T cells, fewer expanded clones and increased TCR diversity than the aged group, suggesting age selection. Total diversity estimates from one million sequenced T cells were considered lower bounds and underestimates.

Donors were a few dozen systemically healthy Caucasian individuals from Russia aged roughly 6 to 95 years. Each donor gave about 9.7 milliliters of peripheral blood, drawn into EDTA-treated Vacutainer tubes. Ficoll-Paque density-gradient centrifugation was used to isolate PBMCs, with at least 6 million obtained per sample. Total RNA was extracted from PBMCs with Trizol reagent, with at least 6 micrograms obtained per sample. For every donor, an aliquot of PBMCs went through flow cytometry to measure the percentages of naive CD45RAhigh/CD27high T cells. The clonotype comes from a woman in her thirties in good health. The material sequenced was blood.

CDR3 sequence: CASSSTRRLEGKGEAFF. The base sequence is TGTGCCAGCAGCTCTACCCGGCGATTAGAGGGGAAGGGTGAAGCTTTCTTT. The rearrangement combines TRBV6-6 with TRBJ1-1, and possibly TRBD1, on 5 matching bases. According to the germline V gene (reference sequence), CDR1 reads MNHNY and CDR2 reads SVGAGI. The CDR3 numbers 17 residues from cysteine through phenylalanine. The read is trimmed to its CDR3 DNA, 51 bases read in frame from base 1. Trimming costs V 6 bases and J 7 bases, and their ends lie 27 bases apart.